The 4 T cell receptor beta chains below all came from one sample that was sequenced in a study of CD8 T cells in seronegative destructive rheumatoid arthritis. Using immunoSEQ multiplex PCR, the repertoire was profiled, and TCRdb retains in-frame clones only, with some absent. The sample carries 13,000 or so clones, around four fifths recorded once. The sample taken for sequencing was CD8+ T cells from blood. The receptors stem from a woman aged 30 to 49 with seronegative destructive rheumatoid arthritis.

This chain uses TRBV4-1 with TRBJ2-5; perhaps TRBD2 as D (6 bases). The CDR3 sequence is 14 residues long. The V end was cut by 1 base, the J end by 5 bases, with 11 bases between. Germline CDR1 and CDR2: MGHRA and YSYEKL. As DNA, the CDR3 is TGCGCCAGCAGCCAAGTGGCGGGGCTGGAGACCCAGTACTTC. Its protein is CASSQVAGLETQYF.

Of note for this clone: The sample holds other DNA sequences that translate to the same CDR3. J is TRBJ1-5 and V is TRBV28, with D perhaps matching TRBD1 (5 bases). The germline V and J ends were trimmed by 6 bases and 4 bases, with 10 bases remaining between them. Germline CDR1 and CDR2: MDHEN and SYDVKM. The CDR3 runs to 13 residues. This CDR3 reads CASSPAGNQPQHF. The CDR3 bases are TGTGCCAGCAGCCCCGCAGGGAATCAGCCCCAGCATTTT.

The chain employs TRBV5-1 and TRBJ2-3; D remains ambiguous. The V end was cut by 0 bases, the J end by 2 bases, with 7 bases between. The germline V gene has CDR1 SGHRS and CDR2 YFSETQ. This CDR3 region has 14 residues. The CDR3 is CASSLGPFTDTQYF. Here the CDR3 DNA reads TGCGCCAGCAGCTTGGGGCCATTCACAGATACGCAGTATTTT.

The chain employs TRBV4-1 and TRBJ1-1, with TRBD1 as a possible D gene (6 bases). Germline V CDR1 and CDR2: MGHRA, YSYEKL. This CDR3 contains 18 residues. V was pared by 0 bases and J by 0 bases, with 17 bases between. The CDR3 reads CASSQDVRTDLMNTEAFF. For the CDR3, the DNA is TGCGCCAGCAGCCAAGATGTAAGGACAGACCTTATGAACACTGAAGCTTTCTTT.